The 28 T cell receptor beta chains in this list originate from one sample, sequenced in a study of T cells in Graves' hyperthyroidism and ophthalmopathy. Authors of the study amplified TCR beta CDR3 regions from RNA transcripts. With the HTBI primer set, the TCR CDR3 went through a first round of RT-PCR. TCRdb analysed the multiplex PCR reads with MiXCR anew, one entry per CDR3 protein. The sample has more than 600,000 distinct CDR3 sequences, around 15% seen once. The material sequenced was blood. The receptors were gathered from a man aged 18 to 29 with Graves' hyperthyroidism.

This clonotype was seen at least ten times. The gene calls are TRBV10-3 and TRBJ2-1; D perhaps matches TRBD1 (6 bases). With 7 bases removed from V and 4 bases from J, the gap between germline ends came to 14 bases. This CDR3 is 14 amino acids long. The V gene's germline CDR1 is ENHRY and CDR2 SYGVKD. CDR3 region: CAIKGHGSYNEQFF. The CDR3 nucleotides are TGTGCCATCAAGGGACACGGATCGTACAATGAGCAGTTCTTC.

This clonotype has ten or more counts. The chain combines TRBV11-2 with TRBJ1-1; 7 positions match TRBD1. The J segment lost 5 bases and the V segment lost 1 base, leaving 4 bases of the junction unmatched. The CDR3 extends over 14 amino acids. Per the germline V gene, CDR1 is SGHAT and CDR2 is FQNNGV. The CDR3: CASSLAGGETEAFF. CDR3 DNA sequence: TGTGCCAGCAGCTTAGCAGGGGGAGAAACTGAAGCTTTCTTT.

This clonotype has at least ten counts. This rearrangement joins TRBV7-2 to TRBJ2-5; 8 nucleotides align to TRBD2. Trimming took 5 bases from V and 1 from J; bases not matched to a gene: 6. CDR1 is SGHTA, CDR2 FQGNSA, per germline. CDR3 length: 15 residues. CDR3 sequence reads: CASSTPGGGQETQYF. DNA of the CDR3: TGTGCCAGCAGCACCCCGGGAGGGGGCCAAGAGACCCAGTACTTC.

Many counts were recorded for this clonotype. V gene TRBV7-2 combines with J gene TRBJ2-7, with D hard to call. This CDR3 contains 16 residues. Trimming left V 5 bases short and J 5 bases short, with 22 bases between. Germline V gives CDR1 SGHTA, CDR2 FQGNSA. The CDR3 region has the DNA TGTGCCAGCAGCCATCCCCCCCTGGGCGGAAGCCACGAGCAGTACTTC. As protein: CASSHPPLGGSHEQYF.

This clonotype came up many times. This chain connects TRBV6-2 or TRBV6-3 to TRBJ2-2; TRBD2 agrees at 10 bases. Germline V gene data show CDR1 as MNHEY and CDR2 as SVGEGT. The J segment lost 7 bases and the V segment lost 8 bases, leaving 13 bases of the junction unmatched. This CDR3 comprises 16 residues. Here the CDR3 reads CASLGLAGAWGGELFF. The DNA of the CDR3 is TGTGCCAGCTTAGGCCTAGCGGGAGCCTGGGGCGGGGAGCTGTTTTTT.

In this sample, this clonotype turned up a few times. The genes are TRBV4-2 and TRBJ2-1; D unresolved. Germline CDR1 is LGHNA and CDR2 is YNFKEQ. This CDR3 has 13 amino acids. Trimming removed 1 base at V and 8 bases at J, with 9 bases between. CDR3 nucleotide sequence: TGTGCCAGCAGCCAAGTCGGGCACGATGAGCAGTTCTTC. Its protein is CASSQVGHDEQFF.

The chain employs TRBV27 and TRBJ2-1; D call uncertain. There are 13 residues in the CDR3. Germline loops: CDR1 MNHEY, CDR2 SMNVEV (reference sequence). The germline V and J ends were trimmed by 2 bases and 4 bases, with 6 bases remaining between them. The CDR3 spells CASSLRRYNEQFF. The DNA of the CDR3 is TGTGCCAGCAGTTTAAGGCGGTACAATGAGCAGTTCTTC.

CDR3 amino acids: CASSYLQTSGSNSETQYF. CDR3 coding DNA: TGTGCCAGCAGCTATTTACAGACTAGCGGGAGTAACTCAGAGACCCAGTACTTC. The J gene is TRBJ2-5, the V gene TRBV7-9; TRBD2 matches at 12 bases. The CDR3 is 18 residues long. Germline loops: CDR1 SEHNR, CDR2 FQNEAQ (reference sequence). The J segment lost 4 bases and the V segment lost 4 bases, leaving 13 bases of the junction unmatched.

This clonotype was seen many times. The CDR3 region has the DNA TGTGCCAGCAGCCCAGGCGGGTGGGGGGCCAACGTCCTGACTTTC. Its translation is CASSPGGWGANVLTF. This chain connects TRBV7-3 to TRBJ2-6; the D gene is possibly TRBD2 (5 bases). Germline V lookup: CDR1 SGHTA, CDR2 FQGTGA. V lost 5 bases and J lost 4, with 12 bases in between. The length of the CDR3 is 15 residues.

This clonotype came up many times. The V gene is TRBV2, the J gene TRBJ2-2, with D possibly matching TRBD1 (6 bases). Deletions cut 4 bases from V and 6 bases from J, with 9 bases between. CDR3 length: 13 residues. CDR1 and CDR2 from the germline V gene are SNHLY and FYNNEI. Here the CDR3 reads CASSGDIAGELFF. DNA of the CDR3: TGTGCCAGCAGTGGGGACATCGCCGGGGAGCTGTTTTTT.

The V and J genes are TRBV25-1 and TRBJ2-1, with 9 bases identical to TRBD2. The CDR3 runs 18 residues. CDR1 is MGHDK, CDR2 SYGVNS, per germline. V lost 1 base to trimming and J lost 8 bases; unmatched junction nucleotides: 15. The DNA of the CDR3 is TGTGCCAGCAGTGAATCCGAGACCGGGACTAGCACTGTCGATGAGCAGTTCTTC. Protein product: CASSESETGTSTVDEQFF.

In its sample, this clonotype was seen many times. CDR3 protein: CASSGTSSHYGYTF. The CDR3 DNA is TGTGCCAGCAGCGGGACCTCCTCCCACTATGGCTACACCTTC. This chain joins TRBV2 and TRBJ1-2; a possible D gene is TRBD1 (5 bases). The germline gives CDR1 SNHLY, CDR2 FYNNEI. Trimming removed 6 bases at V and 3 bases at J, with 14 bases between. The CDR3 consists of 14 residues.

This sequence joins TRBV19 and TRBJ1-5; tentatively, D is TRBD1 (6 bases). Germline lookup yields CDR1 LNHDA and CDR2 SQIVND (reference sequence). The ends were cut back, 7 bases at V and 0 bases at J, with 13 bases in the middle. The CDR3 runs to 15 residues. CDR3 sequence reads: CASKRGDYSNQPQHF. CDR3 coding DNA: TGTGCCAGTAAGAGGGGGGACTATAGCAATCAGCCCCAGCATTTT.

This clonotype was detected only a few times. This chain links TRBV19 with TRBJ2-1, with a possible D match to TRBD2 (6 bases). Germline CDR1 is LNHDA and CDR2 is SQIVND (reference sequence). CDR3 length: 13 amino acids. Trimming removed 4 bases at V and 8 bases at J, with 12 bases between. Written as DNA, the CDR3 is TGTGCCAGTAGTAAGGGGACTGGCGATGAGCAGTTCTTC. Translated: CASSKGTGDEQFF.

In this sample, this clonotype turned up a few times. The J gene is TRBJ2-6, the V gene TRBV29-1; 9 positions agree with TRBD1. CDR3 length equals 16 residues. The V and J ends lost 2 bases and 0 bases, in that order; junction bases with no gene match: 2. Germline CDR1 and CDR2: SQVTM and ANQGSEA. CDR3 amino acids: CSVELQGASGANVLTF. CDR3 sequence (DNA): TGCAGCGTTGAACTACAGGGGGCCTCTGGGGCCAACGTCCTGACTTTC.

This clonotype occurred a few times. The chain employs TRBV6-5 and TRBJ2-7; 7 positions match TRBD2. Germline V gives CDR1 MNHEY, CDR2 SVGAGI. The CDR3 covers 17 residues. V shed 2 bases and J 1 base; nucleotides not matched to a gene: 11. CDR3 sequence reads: CASSYDLSGIGSYEQYF. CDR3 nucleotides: TGTGCCAGCAGTTACGATCTAAGCGGGATAGGGTCCTACGAGCAGTACTTC.

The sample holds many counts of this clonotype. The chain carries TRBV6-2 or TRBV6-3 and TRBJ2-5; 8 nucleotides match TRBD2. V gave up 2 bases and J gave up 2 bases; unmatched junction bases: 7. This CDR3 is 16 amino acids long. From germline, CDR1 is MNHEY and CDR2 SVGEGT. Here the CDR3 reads CASSYEGSGIQETQYF. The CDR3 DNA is TGTGCCAGCAGTTACGAAGGTAGCGGGATACAAGAGACCCAGTACTTC.

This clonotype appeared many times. CDR3 DNA: TGCAGTGCTAGAAACTCTAGCGGGAGGCGAGAGACCCAGTACTTC. It translates to CSARNSSGRRETQYF. The chain is built from TRBV20-1 and TRBJ2-5, with 11 positions matching TRBD2. The germline V gene has CDR1 DFQATT and CDR2 SNEGSKA (reference sequence). With 2 bases clipped from V and 4 bases from J, the junction kept 6 bases outside the gene matches. CDR3 length: 15 amino acids.

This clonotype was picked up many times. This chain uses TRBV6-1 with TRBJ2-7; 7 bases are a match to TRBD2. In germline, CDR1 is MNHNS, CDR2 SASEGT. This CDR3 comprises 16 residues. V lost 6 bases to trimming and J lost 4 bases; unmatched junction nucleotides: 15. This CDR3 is CASSRRAGYAVYEQYF. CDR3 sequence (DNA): TGTGCCAGCAGCCGCCGAGCGGGATACGCTGTTTACGAGCAGTACTTC.

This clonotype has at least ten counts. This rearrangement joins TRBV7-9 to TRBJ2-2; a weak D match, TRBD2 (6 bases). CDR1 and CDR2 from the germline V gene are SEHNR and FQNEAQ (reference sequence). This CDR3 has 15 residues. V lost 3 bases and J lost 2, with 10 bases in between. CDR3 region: CASSFGGPNTGELFF. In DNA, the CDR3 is TGTGCCAGCAGCTTCGGAGGGCCCAACACCGGGGAGCTGTTTTTT.

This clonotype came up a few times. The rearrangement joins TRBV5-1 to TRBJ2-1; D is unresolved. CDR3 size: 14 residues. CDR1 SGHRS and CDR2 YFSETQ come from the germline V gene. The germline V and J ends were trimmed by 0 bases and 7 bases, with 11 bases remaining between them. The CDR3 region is CASSLGDLLNEQFF. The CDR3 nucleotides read TGCGCCAGCAGCTTGGGGGATCTCTTAAATGAGCAGTTCTTC.

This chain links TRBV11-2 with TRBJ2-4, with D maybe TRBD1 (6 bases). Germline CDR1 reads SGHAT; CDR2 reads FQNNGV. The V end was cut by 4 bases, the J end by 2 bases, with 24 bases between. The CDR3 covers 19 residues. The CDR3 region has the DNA TGTGCCAGCAGCTCCCAACTACCTTTACAGGGTCTACCCAAAAACATTCAGTACTTC. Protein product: CASSSQLPLQGLPKNIQYF. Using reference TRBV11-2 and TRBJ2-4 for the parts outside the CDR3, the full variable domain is EAGVAQSPRYKIIEKRQSVAFWCNPISGHATLYWYQQILGQGPKLLIQFQNNGVVDDSQLPKDRFSAERLKGVDSTLKIQPAKLEDSAVYLCASSSQLPLQGLPKNIQYFGAGTRLSVL.

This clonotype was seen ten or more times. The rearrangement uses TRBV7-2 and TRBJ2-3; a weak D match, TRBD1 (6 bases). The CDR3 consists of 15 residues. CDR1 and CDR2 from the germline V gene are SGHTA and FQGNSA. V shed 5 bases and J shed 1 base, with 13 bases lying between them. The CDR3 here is CASSPPRTGTDTQYF. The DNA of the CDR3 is TGTGCCAGCAGCCCCCCCCGGACAGGCACAGATACGCAGTATTTT. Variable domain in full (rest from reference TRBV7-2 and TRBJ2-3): GAGVSQSPSNKVTEKGKDVELRCDPISGHTALYWYRQSLGQGLEFLIYFQGNSAPDKSGLPSDRFSAERTGGSVSTLTIQRTQQEDSAVYLCASSPPRTGTDTQYFGPGTRLTVL.

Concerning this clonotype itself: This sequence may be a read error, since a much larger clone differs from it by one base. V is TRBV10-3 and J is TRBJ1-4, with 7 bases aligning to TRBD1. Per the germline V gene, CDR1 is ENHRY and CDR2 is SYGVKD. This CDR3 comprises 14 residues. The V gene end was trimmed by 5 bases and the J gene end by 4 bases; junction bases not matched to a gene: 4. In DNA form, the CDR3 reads TGTGCCATCAGTTCGGGACAGCATAATGAAAAACTGTTTTTT. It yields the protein CAISSGQHNEKLFF.

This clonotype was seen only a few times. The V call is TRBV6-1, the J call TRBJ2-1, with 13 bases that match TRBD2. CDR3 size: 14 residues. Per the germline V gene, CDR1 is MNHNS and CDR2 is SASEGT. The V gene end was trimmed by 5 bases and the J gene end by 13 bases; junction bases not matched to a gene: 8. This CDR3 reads CASSPGLAGEYQFF. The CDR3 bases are TGTGCCAGCAGTCCCGGACTAGCGGGAGAGTATCAGTTCTTC.

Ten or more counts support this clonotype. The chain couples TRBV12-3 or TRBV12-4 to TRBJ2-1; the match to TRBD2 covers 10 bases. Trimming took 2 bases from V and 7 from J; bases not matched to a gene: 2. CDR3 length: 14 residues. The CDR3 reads CASSLLGLANEQFF. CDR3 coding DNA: TGTGCCAGCAGTTTATTGGGACTAGCGAATGAGCAGTTCTTC.

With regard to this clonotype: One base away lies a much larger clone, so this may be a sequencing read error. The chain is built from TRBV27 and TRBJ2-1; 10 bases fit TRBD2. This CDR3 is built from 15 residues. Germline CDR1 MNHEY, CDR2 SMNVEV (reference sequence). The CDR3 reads CASSLLAGVNNEQCF. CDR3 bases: TGTGCCAGCAGTTTACTAGCGGGAGTAAACAATGAGCAGTGCTTC.

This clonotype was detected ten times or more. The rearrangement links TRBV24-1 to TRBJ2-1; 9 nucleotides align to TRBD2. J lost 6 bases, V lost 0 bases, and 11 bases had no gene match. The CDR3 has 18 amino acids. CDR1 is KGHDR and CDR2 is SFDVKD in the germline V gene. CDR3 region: CATSDLGTGGTSLNEQFF. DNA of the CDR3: TGTGCCACCAGTGATTTGGGAACTGGAGGGACTAGCCTCAATGAGCAGTTCTTC.